What follows are 30 T cell receptor beta chains derived from one specimen sequenced in a study of blood T cell repertoires in COVID-19. Data came from immunoSEQ multiplex PCR; TCRdb stores just in-frame clones and leaves some out. This table has over 150,000 clones, roughly 92% appearing once. The sequenced sample consisted of peripheral blood. Receptors originate from a man aged 30 to 39 with COVID-19, enrolled during active disease.

The chain carries TRBV30 and TRBJ1-1; D might be TRBD1 (5 bases). This CDR3 has 11 amino acids. Germline V lookup: CDR1 GTSNPN, CDR2 SVGIG (reference sequence). Trimming cost V 3 bases and J 10 bases, with 12 bases left between them. This chain's CDR3 is CAWSAPGVAFF. The CDR3 DNA sequence: TGTGCCTGGAGCGCTCCGGGGGTAGCTTTCTTT. The entire variable domain, with the rest obtained from reference TRBV30 and TRBJ1-1, is as follows: SQTIHQWPATLVQPVGSPLSLECTVEGTSNPNLYWYRQAAGRGLQLLFYSVGIGQISSEVPQNLSASRPQDRQFILSSKKLLLSDSGFYLCAWSAPGVAFFGQGTRLTVV.

The J gene is TRBJ2-5, the V gene TRBV5-4; 12 nucleotides agree with TRBD2. The CDR3 runs 16 residues. CDR1 is SGHNT and CDR2 is YYREEE in the germline V gene (reference sequence). Trimming at V came to 2 bases and at J to 8 bases, leaving 10 bases not matched to a gene. DNA of the CDR3: TGTGCCAGCAGCTTAGGACTAGCGGGGTGGGACGGAACCCAGTACTTC. Amino acid sequence: CASSLGLAGWDGTQYF.

This chain uses TRBV2 with TRBJ2-3, with 10 bases matching TRBD1. The ends lost 5 bases at V and 3 bases at J; junction bases unmatched: 8. CDR1 SNHLY and CDR2 FYNNEI come from the germline V gene. The CDR3 runs to 16 residues. The DNA for the CDR3 is TGTGCCAGCAGTACCCGGGACAGGGGAGGGACAGATACGCAGTATTTT. Its protein product is CASSTRDRGGTDTQYF.

V and J are TRBV7-9 and TRBJ1-1; the match to TRBD1 covers 7 bases. CDR3 length: 14 amino acids. The germline V gene encodes CDR1 SEHNR and CDR2 FQNEAQ (reference sequence). V lost 2 bases to trimming and J lost 7 bases; unmatched junction nucleotides: 7. In DNA, the CDR3 is TGTGCCAGCAGCTTACCCCCCAGGGACAGTGAAGCTTTCTTT. This encodes CASSLPPRDSEAFF. Full variable domain (remainder filled in from reference TRBV7-9 and TRBJ1-1): DTGVSQNPRHKITKRGQNVTFRCDPISEHNRLYWYRQTLGQGPEFLTYFQNEAQLEKSRLLSDRFSAERPKGSFSTLEIQRTEQGDSAMYLCASSLPPRDSEAFFGQGTRLTVV.

The chain combines TRBV19 with TRBJ1-1, with D unresolved. V lost 3 bases, J lost 5 bases, and 13 bases lay in between. This CDR3 has 14 residues. The germline CDR1 and CDR2 sequences are LNHDA and SQIVND (reference sequence). CDR3 sequence reads: CASSIKGGSTEAFF. CDR3 nucleotide sequence: TGTGCCAGTAGTATTAAGGGCGGGTCTACTGAAGCTTTCTTT.

The chain combines TRBV5-6 with TRBJ1-4; 12 nucleotides line up with TRBD1. Germline assignment: CDR1 SGHDT and CDR2 YYEEEE. There are 17 residues in the CDR3. Losses at the gene ends were 3 bases for V and 6 bases for J; bases not matched to a gene: 9. CDR3 sequence (DNA): TGTGCCAGCAGCTCGGGGACAGGGGGCCTCTATCATGAAAAACTGTTTTTT. Amino acids: CASSSGTGGLYHEKLFF.

The rearrangement uses TRBV7-2 and TRBJ2-2; 9 bases match TRBD1. This CDR3 is built from 16 residues. Per the germline V gene, CDR1 is SGHTA and CDR2 is FQGNSA. V lost 6 bases and J lost 2; bases outside the gene matches: 7. CDR3 nucleotide sequence: TGTGCCAGCAGTTCGGAGGGACAGGGAAACACCGGGGAGCTGTTTTTT. Its protein product is CASSSEGQGNTGELFF.

The V gene is TRBV29-1, the J gene TRBJ1-2, with TRBD1 matching 7 bases. This CDR3 spans 14 amino acids. V trimming: 6 bases; J trimming: 6 bases; junction bases outside the gene matches: 13. Germline V gene sequence: CDR1 SQVTM, CDR2 ANQGSEA. The CDR3 region has the DNA TGCAGCGTCCGGACGCAGACAGGGCGCCATGGCTACACCTTC. The encoded protein is CSVRTQTGRHGYTF.

This sequence joins TRBV27 and TRBJ2-1; a possible D gene is TRBD2 (6 bases). V was clipped by 9 bases and J by 5 bases, with 8 bases between them. The CDR3 has 11 residues. The germline gives CDR1 MNHEY, CDR2 SMNVEV (reference sequence). The CDR3 coding sequence is TGTGCCAGTGGCGGGGACAATGAGCAGTTCTTC. Its translation is CASGGDNEQFF.

V and J are TRBV7-2 and TRBJ2-1; D may be TRBD2 (5 bases). Germline CDR1 SGHTA, CDR2 FQGNSA. Deletions cut 5 bases from V and 6 bases from J, with 23 bases between. The CDR3 has 17 residues. The CDR3 protein is CASSAGAPGRGRNEQFF. In DNA form, the CDR3 reads TGTGCCAGCAGCGCCGGTGCCCCGGGCCGGGGTCGCAATGAGCAGTTCTTC. Variable domain in full (rest from reference TRBV7-2 and TRBJ2-1): GAGVSQSPSNKVTEKGKDVELRCDPISGHTALYWYRQSLGQGLEFLIYFQGNSAPDKSGLPSDRFSAERTGGSVSTLTIQRTQQEDSAVYLCASSAGAPGRGRNEQFFGPGTRLTVL.

The chain links TRBV29-1 to TRBJ2-2; tentatively, D is TRBD1 (5 bases). Trimming took 1 base from V and 7 from J, leaving 13 bases between them. This CDR3 has 14 amino acids. CDR1 is SQVTM, CDR2 ANQGSEA, per germline. The CDR3 DNA reads TGCAGCGTTGAAGTGGGGTTTCAGGGCGGGGAGCTGTTTTTT. Residues: CSVEVGFQGGELFF.

V usage is TRBV5-6 and J usage is TRBJ1-2; D might be TRBD1 (5 bases). This CDR3 comprises 17 residues. CDR1 is SGHDT, CDR2 YYEEEE, per germline. The ends were cut back, 0 bases at V and 3 bases at J, with 18 bases in the middle. The CDR3 reads CASSLVGLPHRDYGYTF. As DNA, the CDR3 is TGTGCCAGCAGCTTGGTGGGGCTGCCTCACAGAGACTATGGCTACACCTTC.

This clone appeared a few times. V and J are TRBV2 and TRBJ2-7; D perhaps matches TRBD2 (6 bases). The germline V gene has CDR1 SNHLY and CDR2 FYNNEI. The CDR3 totals 16 residues. Trimming took off 6 bases at V and 0 bases at J, with 18 bases between the two ends. CDR3 in amino acids: CASREGWSSSSYEQYF. CDR3 bases: TGTGCCAGCAGGGAGGGATGGTCGTCAAGCTCCTACGAGCAGTACTTC.

This clone was counted a single time. The chain combines TRBV5-1 with TRBJ2-6; 7 bases agree with TRBD1. Germline V gives CDR1 SGHRS, CDR2 YFSETQ. V was pared by 4 bases and J by 4 bases, with 14 bases of the junction left unmatched. This CDR3 region has 18 residues. CDR3 in DNA: TGCGCCAGCAGCAGAACAGGGGCACCAGGACGAGGGGCCAACGTCCTGACTTTC. It codes for CASSRTGAPGRGANVLTF.

This rearrangement joins TRBV4-1 to TRBJ2-7; TRBD2 might be the D (5 bases). Germline V CDR1 and CDR2: MGHRA, YSYEKL. The CDR3 is 14 amino acids. Trimming pared 0 bases from V and 4 bases from J, leaving 10 bases between. The CDR3 sequence: CASSQEPEDYEQYF. Here the CDR3 DNA reads TGCGCCAGCAGCCAAGAACCGGAGGATTACGAGCAGTACTTC.

V gene TRBV3-1 (or the pseudogene TRBV3-2) combines with J gene TRBJ1-2, with a weak D call TRBD1 (6 bases). The CDR3 extends over 14 amino acids. V dropped 4 bases and J dropped 3 bases, with 12 bases sitting between them. The germline gives CDR1 LGHDT, CDR2 YNNKEL (reference sequence). The CDR3 nucleotides read TGTGCCAGCAGCCGCGGGGGGGCGGACTATGGCTACACCTTC. Amino acid sequence: CASSRGGADYGYTF.

This clone was detected once. The rearrangement joins TRBV27 to TRBJ2-7; 12 bases are shared with TRBD1. Trimming took 4 bases from V and 6 from J; bases not matched to a gene: 4. CDR3 length equals 14 residues. Germline-derived CDR1 and CDR2 are MNHEY and SMNVEV (reference sequence). The CDR3 DNA reads TGTGCCAGCAGTTCCCGGGACAGGGGGCCCGAGCAGTACTTC. As protein: CASSSRDRGPEQYF.

V gene TRBV25-1 combines with J gene TRBJ1-2; possible D gene TRBD1, 6 bases. V was shortened by 6 bases and J by 3 bases, with 11 bases between the two germline ends. CDR1 is MGHDK and CDR2 is SYGVNS in the germline V gene. This CDR3 has 13 residues. CDR3 region: CASRTSGDYGYTF. DNA of the CDR3: TGTGCCAGCAGGACATCAGGGGACTATGGCTACACCTTC.

This chain joins TRBV9 and TRBJ1-6; D is possibly TRBD1 (6 bases). Trimming removed 0 bases at V and 7 bases at J, with 8 bases between. The CDR3 loop spans 14 amino acids. Germline values: CDR1 SGDLS, CDR2 YYNGEE. CDR3: CASSVGQGNSPLHF. The CDR3 DNA sequence: TGTGCCAGCAGCGTAGGTCAGGGGAATTCACCCCTCCACTTT.

The J gene is TRBJ1-1, the V gene TRBV7-2, with TRBD1 identical over 8 bases. From germline, CDR1 is SGHTA and CDR2 FQGNSA. CDR3 length: 15 residues. The V and J ends lost 5 bases and 3 bases, in that order; junction bases with no gene match: 8. DNA of the CDR3: TGTGCCAGCAGCCCAGGGGGCGGCGGGGACACTGAAGCTTTCTTT. Protein: CASSPGGGGDTEAFF.

The chain combines TRBV10-1 with TRBJ2-2, with 7 positions matching TRBD1. Germline V lookup: CDR1 WNHNN, CDR2 SYGVQD (reference sequence). V lost 6 bases to trimming and J lost 4 bases; unmatched junction nucleotides: 5. The CDR3 contains 14 residues. CDR3 loop: CASSPGQSTGELFF. CDR3 DNA sequence: TGCGCCAGCAGCCCGGGACAGAGCACCGGGGAGCTGTTTTTT.

This clone was observed once. V is TRBV12-3 or TRBV12-4 and J is TRBJ1-1, with D hard to call. Trimming took off 1 base at V and 3 bases at J, with 6 bases between the two ends. This CDR3 spans 13 amino acids. The CDR3 sequence is CASSLVGDTEAFF. The CDR3 region has the DNA TGTGCCAGCAGTTTAGTTGGAGACACTGAAGCTTTCTTT.

V and J are TRBV6-5 and TRBJ1-1; TRBD1 matches 9 bases. CDR3 size: 16 residues. V trimming: 0 bases; J trimming: 5 bases; junction bases outside the gene matches: 7. Germline V gene data show CDR1 as MNHEY and CDR2 as SVGAGI. The chain's CDR3 is CASSYSGGQGTTEAFF. The CDR3, as DNA: TGTGCCAGCAGTTACTCCGGGGGACAGGGAACGACTGAAGCTTTCTTT.

This clone has only one observation. The chain uses TRBV5-1 and TRBJ1-1; D unresolved. Trimming took 4 bases from V and 0 from J, leaving 13 bases between them. The CDR3 sequence is 15 residues long. Germline V gene lookup returns CDR1 SGHRS and CDR2 YFSETQ. The CDR3 coding sequence is TGCGCCAGCAGCCCCGGGGAGGGTATGAACACTGAAGCTTTCTTT. It specifies CASSPGEGMNTEAFF.

This chain uses TRBV2 with TRBJ1-2; no definite D call. The CDR3 covers 13 residues. V shed 8 bases and J shed 4 bases, with 14 bases lying between them. Germline V CDR1 and CDR2: SNHLY, FYNNEI. The CDR3 DNA follows: TGTGCCAGCCAGACCGGGGTGTTCTATGGCTACACCTTC. Amino acids: CASQTGVFYGYTF.

This clone was detected once. This chain uses TRBV5-4 with TRBJ2-1; a weak D match, TRBD1 (6 bases). V was cut by 2 bases and J by 5 bases, with 14 bases left in between. CDR1 is SGHNT and CDR2 is YYREEE in the germline V gene (reference sequence). The CDR3 extends over 15 amino acids. The CDR3 DNA reads TGTGCCAGCAGCTTTAGGGCAGGGGTCAACAATGAGCAGTTCTTC. Protein product: CASSFRAGVNNEQFF.

The chain couples TRBV19 to TRBJ1-1, with a possible D match to TRBD1 (5 bases). CDR3 length: 14 amino acids. The ends were cut back, 3 bases at V and 11 bases at J, with 19 bases in the middle. CDR1 LNHDA and CDR2 SQIVND come from the germline V gene (reference sequence). The CDR3 spells CASSISGVAGKAFF. In nucleotides, the CDR3 is TGTGCCAGTAGTATTAGTGGCGTGGCAGGGAAGGCTTTCTTT.

V is TRBV7-9 and J is TRBJ1-4; no definite D call. V lost 3 bases, J lost 12 bases, and 11 bases lay in between. Germline V gene sequence: CDR1 SEHNR, CDR2 FQNEAQ (reference sequence). CDR3 length: 12 residues. The CDR3 DNA follows: TGTGCCAGCAGCTTCTTGGCCGGGGAACTGTTTTTT. Protein product: CASSFLAGELFF.

The rearrangement joins TRBV3-1 (or the pseudogene TRBV3-2) to TRBJ1-1; D is possibly TRBD1 (6 bases). V shed 3 bases and J shed 4 bases, with 12 bases lying between them. The CDR3 consists of 14 residues. In germline, CDR1 is LGHDT, CDR2 YNNKEL (reference sequence). CDR3 amino acids: CASSHGQIGTEAFF. The CDR3 bases are TGTGCCAGCAGCCACGGACAGATTGGCACTGAAGCTTTCTTT.

The rearrangement links TRBV5-1 to TRBJ2-1, with D maybe TRBD1 (5 bases). V lost 2 bases, J lost 10 bases, and 13 bases lay in between. The germline gives CDR1 SGHRS, CDR2 YFSETQ. This CDR3 has 13 amino acids. The chain's CDR3 is CASSFNRMEEQFF. The CDR3 region has the DNA TGCGCCAGCAGCTTTAACAGGATGGAGGAGCAGTTCTTC. Looking up the rest from reference TRBV5-1 and TRBJ2-1 gives the full variable domain: KAGVTQTPRYLIKTRGQQVTLSCSPISGHRSVSWYQQTPGQGLQFLFEYFSETQRNKGNFPGRFSGRQFSNSRSEMNVSTLELGDSALYLCASSFNRMEEQFFGPGTRLTVL.